The 24 T cell receptor beta chains listed next were all sequenced from one sample in a study of blood T cell repertoires in COVID-19. Sequencing used immunoSEQ multiplex PCR; TCRdb keeps in-frame clones, though not all of them. The table has around 220,000 clones, approximately 90% seen once. Sequencing was done on a sample of PBMCs or T cells enriched from blood (not recorded which). All receptors derive from a woman aged 25 to 45 with acute COVID-19.

The chain joins TRBV5-6 to TRBJ1-2; the D is unclear. The CDR3 contains 13 residues. Germline V lookup: CDR1 SGHDT, CDR2 YYEEEE. V lost 0 bases and J lost 8, with 11 bases in between. Here the CDR3 DNA reads TGTGCCAGCAGCTTGGGCGACCCTAGGGGCTACACCTTC. Protein: CASSLGDPRGYTF.

This sequence joins TRBV19 and TRBJ1-2; 11 nucleotides match TRBD1. Germline CDR1 LNHDA, CDR2 SQIVND (reference sequence). Trimming removed 5 bases from V and 8 bases from J; junction bases left unmatched: 7. The CDR3 covers 14 residues. Here the CDR3 reads CASSRGQGADGYTF. For the CDR3, the DNA is TGTGCCAGTAGTCGAGGACAGGGGGCCGACGGCTACACCTTC.

Remarks on this clone: The junction departs from germline at one end; a sequencing error may be responsible. V gene TRBV18 combines with J gene TRBJ2-1, with TRBD1 identical over 9 bases. CDR3 length: 15 residues. Germline V gives CDR1 KGHSH, CDR2 LQKENI. CDR3 coding DNA: TGTGCCAGCTCGCCACAGGGGGCTGCGTACAATGAGCAGTTCTTC. The encoded protein is CASSPQGAAYNEQFF. The complete variable domain, with remaining parts taken from reference TRBV18 and TRBJ2-1, reads NAGVMQNPRHLVRRRGQEARLRCSPMKGHSHVYWYRQLPEEGLKFMVYLQKENIIDESGMPKERFSAEFPKEGPSILRIQQVVRGDSAAYFCASSPQGAAYNEQFFGPGTRLTVL.

The CDR3 DNA reads as TGTGCCAGCAGCGAGGGACTAGCGGGAGGCGATGAGCAGTTCTTC. Translation: CASSEGLAGGDEQFF. This rearrangement joins TRBV9 to TRBJ2-1; 15 bases map to TRBD2. This CDR3 has 15 amino acids. The junction had 3 bases not matched to a gene; V was cut back by 3 bases and J by 8 bases. Germline V lookup: CDR1 SGDLS, CDR2 YYNGEE.

With respect to this clone: This sample includes further DNA sequences coding for the same CDR3. This sequence joins TRBV12-3 or TRBV12-4 and TRBJ1-2, with D unclear. This CDR3 has 11 amino acids. V was trimmed by 4 bases and J by 4 bases, leaving 4 bases between them. Written as DNA, the CDR3 is TGTGCCAGCAGTTCATCCTATGGCTACACCTTC. It specifies CASSSSYGYTF.

This chain uses TRBV2 with TRBJ1-3, with a possible D match to TRBD1 (5 bases). CDR1 and CDR2 from the germline V gene are SNHLY and FYNNEI. V was cut by 1 base and J by 1 base, with 17 bases left in between. CDR3 length: 18 residues. Written as DNA, the CDR3 is TGTGCCAGCAGTGAAGGGGGTAGAGGACACAAGTCTGGAAACACCATATATTTT. Encoded protein: CASSEGGRGHKSGNTIYF.

The chain recombines TRBV6-4 with TRBJ2-2, with 10 nucleotides matching TRBD1. Germline V gene sequence: CDR1 MRHNA, CDR2 SNTAGT. Trimming cost V 5 bases and J 4 bases; bases outside gene matches: 13. The CDR3 has 18 residues. In DNA, the CDR3 is TGTGCCAGCAGTAGGTTTCCGCCGGGACAGGGGTTCACCGGGGAGCTGTTTTTT. Protein sequence: CASSRFPPGQGFTGELFF.

DNA of the CDR3: TGCGCCAGCAGCTTGGGCGTTAGGGGTCTTTTGAACACTGAAGCTTTCTTT. The encoded protein is CASSLGVRGLLNTEAFF. The rearrangement joins TRBV5-1 to TRBJ1-1; weak D call: TRBD1 (5 bases). Trimming left V 0 bases short and J 0 bases short, with 15 bases between. CDR1 is SGHRS and CDR2 is YFSETQ in the germline V gene. This CDR3 is built from 17 residues. Variable domain in full (rest from reference TRBV5-1 and TRBJ1-1): KAGVTQTPRYLIKTRGQQVTLSCSPISGHRSVSWYQQTPGQGLQFLFEYFSETQRNKGNFPGRFSGRQFSNSRSEMNVSTLELGDSALYLCASSLGVRGLLNTEAFFGQGTRLTVV.

The V call is TRBV6-5, the J call TRBJ2-3; 7 nucleotides match TRBD2. Germline V gene data show CDR1 as MNHEY and CDR2 as SVGAGI. The ends lost 5 bases at V and 3 bases at J; junction bases unmatched: 5. There are 14 residues in the CDR3. CDR3 DNA sequence: TGTGCCAGCAGTCGGGGGGTGGGGACAGATACGCAGTATTTT. Protein: CASSRGVGTDTQYF.

This clone was found once. This chain uses TRBV9 with TRBJ1-6, with D perhaps matching TRBD1 (5 bases). Per germline, CDR1 SGDLS and CDR2 YYNGEE. The CDR3 is 13 amino acids. With 4 bases removed from V and 8 bases from J, the gap between germline ends came to 10 bases. CDR3 region: CASSRAGDSPLHF. The CDR3, as DNA: TGTGCCAGCAGCAGAGCGGGGGATTCACCCCTCCACTTT.

The CDR3 DNA follows: TGTGCCAGTAGGATTAGCGGGAACTACGAGCAGTACTTC. Residues: CASRISGNYEQYF. The chain couples TRBV19 to TRBJ2-7; the match to TRBD2 covers 8 bases. V lost 6 bases to trimming and J lost 3 bases; unmatched junction nucleotides: 4. The CDR3 is 13 amino acids. Germline loops: CDR1 LNHDA, CDR2 SQIVND (reference sequence).

The chain combines TRBV27 with TRBJ2-2; TRBD2 might be the D (6 bases). Deletions cut 6 bases from V and 3 bases from J, with 11 bases between. This CDR3 has 14 amino acids. Germline V gene sequence: CDR1 MNHEY, CDR2 SMNVEV (reference sequence). CDR3 amino acids: CASSHWGDTGELFF. CDR3 coding DNA: TGTGCCAGCAGCCATTGGGGGGACACCGGGGAGCTGTTTTTT.

This chain links TRBV19 with TRBJ1-5; D is uncertain. Trimming pared 6 bases from V and 0 bases from J, leaving 18 bases between. This CDR3 comprises 17 residues. Germline values: CDR1 LNHDA, CDR2 SQIVND (reference sequence). The CDR3 is CASRHDLLSYSNQPQHF. CDR3 sequence (DNA): TGTGCCAGTAGACACGACTTGCTGTCTTATAGCAATCAGCCCCAGCATTTT.

The rearrangement joins TRBV5-4 to TRBJ1-3; D unclear. Germline lookup yields CDR1 SGHNT and CDR2 YYREEE (reference sequence). There are 11 residues in the CDR3. Trimming stripped 7 bases from V and 3 bases from J, with 5 bases between. The CDR3 sequence is CASGSGNTIYF. The CDR3 bases are TGTGCCAGCGGGAGTGGAAACACCATATATTTT.

Concerning this clone itself: Germline and junction disagree at one end, which may indicate a read error. The rearrangement uses TRBV5-1 and TRBJ2-7; maybe TRBD1 (5 bases). This CDR3 contains 12 residues. Germline CDR1 and CDR2: SGHRS and YFSETQ. The CDR3 nucleotides read TGCGCCAGCAGCAGGGATGGGGCAGCCCGGGACTTC. This gives the protein CASSRDGAARDF.

V usage is TRBV28 and J usage is TRBJ2-3, with 7 bases fitting TRBD2. The CDR3 is made up of 12 amino acids. V was clipped by 9 bases and J by 3 bases; unmatched bases: 3. Germline lookup yields CDR1 MDHEN and CDR2 SYDVKM. DNA of the CDR3: TGTGCCAGTGCGGGGGTGACAGATACGCAGTATTTT. Residues: CASAGVTDTQYF.

The gene calls are TRBV4-2 and TRBJ1-1, with D possibly matching TRBD1 (6 bases). Per germline, CDR1 LGHNA and CDR2 YNFKEQ. V dropped 4 bases and J dropped 3 bases, with 12 bases sitting between them. This CDR3 comprises 14 residues. The CDR3 nucleotides are TGTGCCAGCAGCCGCAGCGGGGGCGACACTGAAGCTTTCTTT. Amino acids: CASSRSGGDTEAFF.

V and J are TRBV29-1 and TRBJ2-2, with TRBD1 matching over 8 bases. The CDR3 is 14 amino acids. The V gene end was trimmed by 7 bases and the J gene end by 0 bases; junction bases not matched to a gene: 4. The germline CDR1 and CDR2 sequences are SQVTM and ANQGSEA. The CDR3 sequence is CSATGGANTGELFF. The CDR3 bases are TGCAGCGCCACAGGGGGAGCGAACACCGGGGAGCTGTTTTTT.

The gene calls are TRBV5-4 and TRBJ2-2; possibly TRBD2 for D (5 bases). Germline V gene sequence: CDR1 SGHNT, CDR2 YYREEE (reference sequence). The V gene lost 0 bases and the J gene lost 1 base, with 10 bases spanning the gap. The CDR3 contains 16 residues. DNA for the CDR3: TGTGCCAGCAGCTTGGTGGCAGGAGGGAACACCGGGGAGCTGTTTTTT. Translation gives CASSLVAGGNTGELFF.

The sample holds one count of this clone. V gene TRBV25-1 combines with J gene TRBJ2-5, with 8 bases fitting TRBD1. This CDR3 has 18 residues. Losses at the gene ends were 4 bases for V and 2 bases for J; bases not matched to a gene: 15. Germline CDR1 MGHDK, CDR2 SYGVNS. CDR3 in amino acids: CASSGREQGAFRQETQYF. CDR3 sequence (DNA): TGTGCCAGCAGTGGCCGAGAGCAGGGGGCGTTTCGTCAAGAGACCCAGTACTTC.

This chain connects TRBV27 to TRBJ2-7; TRBD2 matches at 14 bases. Germline trimming cut 5 bases from V and 3 bases from J; bases unmatched to any gene: 15. Germline assignment: CDR1 MNHEY and CDR2 SMNVEV (reference sequence). The CDR3 contains 19 residues. This chain's CDR3 is CASSPNGLAGGTHHYEQYF. The CDR3 DNA reads TGTGCCAGCAGTCCCAACGGACTAGCGGGAGGCACTCACCACTACGAGCAGTACTTC.

The chain joins TRBV5-6 to TRBJ2-7, with 10 bases that match TRBD1. CDR3 length: 17 amino acids. CDR1 is SGHDT, CDR2 YYEEEE, per germline. V lost 3 bases to trimming and J lost 2 bases; unmatched junction nucleotides: 11. CDR3 sequence reads: CASSSGQGRPKAYEQYF. The CDR3 nucleotides read TGTGCCAGCAGCTCGGGACAGGGGAGACCAAAAGCCTACGAGCAGTACTTC.

This clone was detected only a few times. V usage is TRBV6-6 and J usage is TRBJ2-7, with TRBD1 as a possible D gene (5 bases). CDR3 length: 16 amino acids. The V and J ends lost 5 bases and 2 bases respectively, with 19 bases between them. CDR1 is MNHNY and CDR2 is SVGAGI in the germline V gene (reference sequence). The CDR3 sequence is CASSPQAVKGTYEQYF. CDR3 DNA sequence: TGTGCCAGCAGTCCCCAAGCAGTCAAGGGGACCTACGAGCAGTACTTC.

The CDR3: CASSVSGAHNQPQHF. In DNA form, the CDR3 reads TGTGCCAGCAGCGTCTCAGGGGCACACAATCAGCCCCAGCATTTT. The gene calls are TRBV9 and TRBJ1-5; weak D call: TRBD1 (6 bases). V was cut by 2 bases and J by 3 bases, with 12 bases left in between. The germline CDR1 and CDR2 sequences are SGDLS and YYNGEE. The CDR3 loop spans 15 amino acids.